The source of this T cell receptor beta chain is a study of T cells in Graves' hyperthyroidism and ophthalmopathy. This clonotype has a count of ten or more. There are 18 residues in the CDR3. V trimming: 5 bases; J trimming: 0 bases; junction bases outside the gene matches: 11. Germline loops: CDR1 MNHEY, CDR2 SVGAGI. The source material, RNA transcripts, was used to amplify TCR beta CDR3 regions. A set of HTBI primers served as the primers for a first-round RT-PCR of the TCR CDR3. TCRdb used MiXCR to reprocess the multiplex PCR reads, holding one entry per CDR3 protein. The sample carries 450,000 to 650,000 distinct CDR3 sequences, less than 25% recorded once.

The chain employs TRBV6-5 and TRBJ1-5, with 9 bases identical to TRBD1. Sequencing was carried out using blood. This receptor was obtained from a man aged 18-30 years with Graves' hyperthyroidism. This CDR3 reads CASSPLGQGQYSNQPQHF. The CDR3 bases are TGTGCCAGCAGTCCCCTAGGACAGGGGCAATATAGCAATCAGCCCCAGCATTTT.